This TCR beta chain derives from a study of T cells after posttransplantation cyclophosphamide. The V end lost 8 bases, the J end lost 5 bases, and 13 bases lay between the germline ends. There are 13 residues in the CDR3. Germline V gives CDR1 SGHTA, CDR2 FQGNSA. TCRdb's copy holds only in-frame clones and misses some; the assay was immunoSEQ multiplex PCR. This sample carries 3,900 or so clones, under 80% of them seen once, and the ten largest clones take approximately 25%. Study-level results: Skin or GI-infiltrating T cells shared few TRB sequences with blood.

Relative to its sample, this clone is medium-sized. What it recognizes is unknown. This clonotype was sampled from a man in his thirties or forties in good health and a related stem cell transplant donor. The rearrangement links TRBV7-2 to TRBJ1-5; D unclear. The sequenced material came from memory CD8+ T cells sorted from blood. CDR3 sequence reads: CASAGLLHQPQHF. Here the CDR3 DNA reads TGTGCCAGCGCAGGACTCCTCCATCAGCCCCAGCATTTT.